The rows below give T cell receptor beta chains drawn from one sample of a study of cytomegalovirus exposure and HLA in healthy donors. Clones were read by immunoSEQ multiplex PCR, and TCRdb kept only the in-frame ones, dropping some. The sample lists about 180,000 clones, approximately 82% seen once, with around 1.2% in the top ten. The specimen was PBMCs. The source of these receptors is a girl aged 2-15 years in good health and CMV-seropositive. The CDR3 runs from the conserved cysteine through the conserved F or W. The order of the fields is clone size, J gene, V gene, D gene, CDR3 protein, CDR3 DNA. A D gene is named only where the DNA matches it firmly. Only part of the rows carry a size: once, few, many, or a class if the clone is expanded.

abundance: .; j_gene: TRBJ1-5; v_gene: TRBV2; d_gene: .; CDR3aa: CASSEEVTQHF; CDR3nt: TGTGCCAGCAGTGAGGAGGTCACCCAGCATTTT
abundance: .; j_gene: TRBJ2-7; v_gene: TRBV28; d_gene: .; CDR3aa: CASSLLLLSYEQYF; CDR3nt: TGTGCCAGCAGTTTACTACTTCTTTCCTACGAGCAGTACTTC
abundance: .; j_gene: TRBJ2-7; v_gene: TRBV6-5; d_gene: .; CDR3aa: CASSTRDTNSYEQYF; CDR3nt: TGTGCCAGCAGTACCCGGGACACCAATTCCTACGAGCAGTACTTC
abundance: .; j_gene: TRBJ2-7; v_gene: TRBV11-3; d_gene: .; CDR3aa: CASSPHAAYEQYF; CDR3nt: TGTGCCAGCAGCCCACACGCAGCCTACGAGCAGTACTTC
abundance: .; j_gene: TRBJ1-6; v_gene: TRBV19; d_gene: .; CDR3aa: CASSGSRDSPLHF; CDR3nt: TGTGCCAGTAGTGGTTCCAGGGATTCACCCCTCCACTTT
abundance: .; j_gene: TRBJ2-7; v_gene: TRBV9; d_gene: TRBD2; CDR3aa: CASSFSGTSDYEQYF; CDR3nt: TGTGCCAGCAGCTTTTCCGGGACTAGCGACTACGAGCAGTACTTC
abundance: .; j_gene: TRBJ2-3; v_gene: TRBV6-1; d_gene: .; CDR3aa: CASSFRGLSTDTQYF; CDR3nt: TGTGCCAGCAGTTTTCGTGGGCTTAGCACAGATACGCAGTATTTT
abundance: .; j_gene: TRBJ2-2; v_gene: TRBV18; d_gene: TRBD2; CDR3aa: CASSKYLAGDTGELFF; CDR3nt: TGTGCCAGCTCAAAGTACTTAGCGGGGGACACCGGGGAGCTGTTTTTT
abundance: .; j_gene: TRBJ1-1; v_gene: TRBV15; d_gene: .; CDR3aa: CATSSQRAGAGEAFF; CDR3nt: TGTGCCACCAGCAGTCAAAGGGCAGGGGCGGGTGAAGCTTTCTTT
abundance: .; j_gene: TRBJ1-1; v_gene: TRBV6-6; d_gene: .; CDR3aa: CASSYQGGTEAFF; CDR3nt: TGTGCCAGCAGTTACCAGGGTGGCACTGAAGCTTTCTTT
abundance: .; j_gene: TRBJ2-3; v_gene: TRBV9; d_gene: TRBD1; CDR3aa: CASGLGQGVTDTQYF; CDR3nt: TGTGCCAGCGGACTAGGACAGGGGGTTACAGATACGCAGTATTTT
abundance: .; j_gene: TRBJ1-2; v_gene: TRBV2; d_gene: .; CDR3aa: CASSEAEGSGYTF; CDR3nt: TGTGCCAGCAGTGAAGCGGAGGGAAGTGGCTACACCTTC
abundance: .; j_gene: TRBJ2-7; v_gene: TRBV28; d_gene: .; CDR3aa: CASTPAPGTIYEQYF; CDR3nt: TGTGCCAGCACCCCGGCCCCAGGGACAATTTACGAGCAGTACTTC
abundance: .; j_gene: TRBJ2-7; v_gene: TRBV5-3; d_gene: TRBD1; CDR3aa: CARSSPTYSPGQGAYEQYF; CDR3nt: TGTGCCAGAAGCTCCCCAACATATTCCCCGGGACAGGGGGCTTACGAGCAGTACTTC
abundance: .; j_gene: TRBJ1-1; v_gene: TRBV11-3; d_gene: .; CDR3aa: CASSLLQGWNTEAFF; CDR3nt: TGTGCCAGCAGCTTGTTGCAGGGGTGGAACACTGAAGCTTTCTTT
abundance: .; j_gene: TRBJ2-3; v_gene: TRBV6-1; d_gene: .; CDR3aa: CASWRSGSSTDTQYF; CDR3nt: TGTGCCAGCTGGAGGTCAGGCTCTAGCACAGATACGCAGTATTTT
abundance: .; j_gene: TRBJ1-6; v_gene: TRBV6-5; d_gene: .; CDR3aa: CASSYSGGMDNSPLHF; CDR3nt: TGTGCCAGCAGTTACTCGGGGGGAATGGATAATTCACCCCTCCACTTT
abundance: .; j_gene: TRBJ2-7; v_gene: TRBV27; d_gene: .; CDR3aa: CASSFRTSYEQYF; CDR3nt: TGTGCCAGCAGTTTCCGTACTAGCTACGAGCAGTACTTC
abundance: .; j_gene: TRBJ1-1; v_gene: TRBV5-1; d_gene: .; CDR3aa: CASRRTAGGTEAFF; CDR3nt: TGCGCCAGCAGGAGGACAGCGGGGGGCACTGAAGCTTTCTTT
abundance: .; j_gene: TRBJ1-2; v_gene: TRBV2; d_gene: .; CDR3aa: CASSPYRTGETWYGYTF; CDR3nt: TGTGCCAGCAGTCCTTATCGGACGGGGGAAACTTGGTATGGCTACACCTTC
abundance: .; j_gene: TRBJ1-2; v_gene: TRBV7-8; d_gene: TRBD1; CDR3aa: CASSRDRVGTNYGYTF; CDR3nt: TGTGCCAGCAGCCGGGACAGGGTGGGCACTAACTATGGCTACACCTTC
abundance: .; j_gene: TRBJ1-1; v_gene: TRBV7-3; d_gene: .; CDR3aa: CASSPTVNTEAFF; CDR3nt: TGTGCCAGCAGCCCGACAGTAAACACTGAAGCTTTCTTT
abundance: .; j_gene: TRBJ1-3; v_gene: TRBV10-3; d_gene: TRBD1; CDR3aa: CAISESRTGAGGNTIYF; CDR3nt: TGTGCCATCAGTGAGTCCCGGACAGGGGCCGGTGGAAACACCATATATTTT
abundance: .; j_gene: TRBJ2-3; v_gene: TRBV29-1; d_gene: TRBD2; CDR3aa: CSVGTSGRAVTQYF; CDR3nt: TGCAGCGTAGGAACTAGCGGGAGGGCCGTTACGCAGTATTTT
abundance: few; j_gene: TRBJ2-7; v_gene: TRBV4-1; d_gene: TRBD2; CDR3aa: CASSQALADSYEQYF; CDR3nt: TGCGCCAGCAGCCAAGCACTAGCGGACTCCTACGAGCAGTACTTC
abundance: .; j_gene: TRBJ2-7; v_gene: TRBV11-2; d_gene: .; CDR3aa: CASSLGAGSPYEQYF; CDR3nt: TGTGCCAGCAGCTTAGGAGCAGGGTCCCCCTACGAGCAGTACTTC
abundance: .; j_gene: TRBJ2-7; v_gene: TRBV5-1; d_gene: TRBD2; CDR3aa: CASSVTSARDYEQYF; CDR3nt: TGCGCCAGCAGCGTGACTAGCGCGCGAGACTACGAGCAGTACTTC
abundance: .; j_gene: TRBJ1-1; v_gene: TRBV19; d_gene: TRBD1; CDR3aa: CASSPQQGVNTEAFF; CDR3nt: TGTGCCAGTAGTCCCCAACAGGGGGTGAACACTGAAGCTTTCTTT
abundance: .; j_gene: TRBJ1-1; v_gene: TRBV5-1; d_gene: TRBD1; CDR3aa: CASSGTGGPTEAFF; CDR3nt: TGCGCCAGCAGCGGGACAGGGGGCCCCACTGAAGCTTTCTTT
abundance: .; j_gene: TRBJ1-1; v_gene: TRBV6-6; d_gene: .; CDR3aa: CASGHRDSGTEAFF; CDR3nt: TGTGCCAGCGGCCACAGGGATAGTGGCACTGAAGCTTTCTTT
abundance: .; j_gene: TRBJ1-1; v_gene: TRBV18; d_gene: .; CDR3aa: CASSSYEWNTEAFF; CDR3nt: TGTGCCAGCTCAAGCTACGAGTGGAACACTGAAGCTTTCTTT
abundance: few; j_gene: TRBJ1-6; v_gene: TRBV5-1; d_gene: .; CDR3aa: CASSPDSYNSPLHF; CDR3nt: TGCGCCAGCAGCCCGGACAGTTATAATTCACCCCTCCACTTT
abundance: .; j_gene: TRBJ2-2; v_gene: TRBV5-6; d_gene: .; CDR3aa: CASSLTGSGELFF; CDR3nt: TGTGCCAGCAGCTTGACAGGGTCCGGGGAGCTGTTTTTT
abundance: .; j_gene: TRBJ2-2; v_gene: TRBV19; d_gene: .; CDR3aa: CASSRQENTGELFF; CDR3nt: TGTGCCAGTAGTCGACAGGAGAACACCGGGGAGCTGTTTTTT
abundance: .; j_gene: TRBJ2-3; v_gene: TRBV11-2; d_gene: .; CDR3aa: CASSLIGPDTQYF; CDR3nt: TGTGCCAGCAGCTTAATTGGGCCCGATACGCAGTATTTT
abundance: .; j_gene: TRBJ2-5; v_gene: TRBV7-8; d_gene: TRBD2; CDR3aa: CASSPKTSGRLLGQRETQYF; CDR3nt: TGTGCCAGCAGCCCAAAAACTAGCGGGAGGCTTTTAGGGCAAAGAGAGACCCAGTACTTC
abundance: .; j_gene: TRBJ1-6; v_gene: TRBV30; d_gene: .; CDR3aa: CAWSALSPSYNSPLHF; CDR3nt: TGTGCCTGGAGTGCCCTCTCTCCCTCCTATAATTCACCCCTCCACTTT
abundance: few; j_gene: TRBJ1-1; v_gene: TRBV5-1; d_gene: .; CDR3aa: CASSLERAGANTEAFF; CDR3nt: TGCGCCAGCAGCTTGGAGAGGGCAGGGGCGAACACTGAAGCTTTCTTT
abundance: .; j_gene: TRBJ2-1; v_gene: TRBV21-1; d_gene: .; CDR3aa: CASRTASGYNEQFF; CDR3nt: TGTGCCAGCAGAACGGCTAGCGGGTACAATGAGCAGTTCTTC
abundance: .; j_gene: TRBJ2-2; v_gene: TRBV5-1; d_gene: .; CDR3aa: CAGSQTPGQATGELFF; CDR3nt: TGCGCCGGCTCACAGACCCCGGGACAAGCCACCGGGGAGCTGTTTTTT
abundance: .; j_gene: TRBJ2-1; v_gene: TRBV7-2; d_gene: TRBD1; CDR3aa: CASSLGGFRGSNEQFF; CDR3nt: TGTGCCAGCAGCTTAGGTGGGTTCAGGGGGAGCAATGAGCAGTTCTTC
abundance: once; j_gene: TRBJ1-1; v_gene: TRBV16; d_gene: .; CDR3aa: CASSQDPNWGPHTEAFF; CDR3nt: TGTGCCAGCAGCCAAGACCCGAATTGGGGGCCCCACACTGAAGCTTTCTTT
abundance: once; j_gene: TRBJ1-2; v_gene: TRBV25-1; d_gene: TRBD1; CDR3aa: CASSEYPDRGVGYTF; CDR3nt: TGTGCCAGCAGTGAATATCCGGACAGGGGAGTGGGCTACACCTTC
abundance: .; j_gene: TRBJ1-2; v_gene: TRBV6-5; d_gene: TRBD1; CDR3aa: CASSRDRGYGYTF; CDR3nt: TGTGCCAGCAGCCGGGACAGGGGTTATGGCTACACCTTC
abundance: .; j_gene: TRBJ2-3; v_gene: TRBV9; d_gene: .; CDR3aa: CASSGGQAGLTDTQYF; CDR3nt: TGTGCCAGCAGCGGAGGGCAGGCCGGACTCACAGATACGCAGTATTTT
abundance: .; j_gene: TRBJ2-3; v_gene: TRBV19; d_gene: TRBD1; CDR3aa: CACRDRVNPWTDTQYF; CDR3nt: TGTGCCTGCCGGGACAGGGTAAATCCTTGGACAGATACGCAGTATTTT
abundance: .; j_gene: TRBJ2-3; v_gene: TRBV5-4; d_gene: TRBD2; CDR3aa: CASSRPLAGGTSTDTQYF; CDR3nt: TGTGCCAGCAGCCGACCACTAGCGGGAGGGACTAGCACAGATACGCAGTATTTT
abundance: .; j_gene: TRBJ2-3; v_gene: TRBV27; d_gene: .; CDR3aa: CASSLDRTTDTQYF; CDR3nt: TGTGCCAGCAGTTTAGACAGAACCACAGATACGCAGTATTTT
abundance: .; j_gene: TRBJ1-2; v_gene: TRBV19; d_gene: .; CDR3aa: CASSISGVNYGYTF; CDR3nt: TGTGCCAGTAGTATCTCAGGGGTAAACTATGGCTACACCTTC
abundance: .; j_gene: TRBJ1-5; v_gene: TRBV21-1; d_gene: .; CDR3aa: CASSNERPGGDQPQHF; CDR3nt: TGTGCCAGCAGCAACGAGAGGCCGGGGGGGGATCAGCCCCAGCATTTT
abundance: .; j_gene: TRBJ1-6; v_gene: TRBV5-1; d_gene: TRBD1; CDR3aa: CASSESGTGTNSPLHF; CDR3nt: TGCGCCAGCAGCGAATCCGGGACAGGGACAAATTCACCCCTCCACTTT
abundance: .; j_gene: TRBJ2-3; v_gene: TRBV15; d_gene: .; CDR3aa: CATSRDPPGVPLGDTQYF; CDR3nt: TGTGCCACCAGCAGAGATCCCCCAGGGGTGCCCCTAGGGGATACGCAGTATTTT
abundance: .; j_gene: TRBJ1-6; v_gene: TRBV27; d_gene: .; CDR3aa: CASSSGSYNSPLHF; CDR3nt: TGTGCCAGCAGTTCAGGGTCCTATAATTCACCCCTCCACTTT